This is a list of T cell receptor beta chains from one sample in a study of blood T cell repertoires in COVID-19. Clones were sequenced by immunoSEQ multiplex PCR, and TCRdb holds only the in-frame ones, with some missing. The data show around 310,000 clones, nearly 90% seen once. Sequenced: peripheral blood. These receptors were collected from a woman aged 40 to 55 with COVID-19, enrolled during active disease. The CDR3 runs from the conserved cysteine through the conserved F or W. Each record gives: J gene, D gene, V gene, clone size, CDR3 DNA, CDR3 protein. The D gene is left open where the match is weak. A clone size is listed for some rows: how often the clone was seen (once, few, many), or a class if it is expanded.

TRBJ2-7 | TRBD2 | TRBV6-5 | once | TGTGCCAGCAGCCCAAGCGGGACCCTCTACGAGCAGTACTTC | CASSPSGTLYEQYF
TRBJ1-1 | TRBD1 | TRBV7-9 | - | TGTGCCAGCAGCTTAGTCACAGGGGTTGCTGAAGCTTTCTTT | CASSLVTGVAEAFF
TRBJ2-7 | - | TRBV7-7 | - | TGTGCTAGCAGCTTAGCCGTGGGGAGCTCCTACGAGCAGTACTTC | CASSLAVGSSYEQYF
TRBJ1-1 | TRBD1 | TRBV19 | once | TGTGCCAGTAGACGAGGGGAGGACAGGGAAGCTTTCTTT | CASRRGEDREAFF
TRBJ1-1 | - | TRBV19 | - | TGTGCCAGTAGTATAGTCGGCGGGAACACTGAAGCTTTCTTT | CASSIVGGNTEAFF
TRBJ2-1 | - | TRBV9 | - | TGTGCCAGCAGCGTAGCCTCGGGTCAGGGTGAGCAGTTCTTC | CASSVASGQGEQFF
TRBJ1-1 | - | TRBV30 | few | TGTGCCTGGGACAACGTACGGGGTGAAGCTTTCTTT | CAWDNVRGEAFF
TRBJ2-1 | - | TRBV4-3 | - | TGCGCCAGCAGCCAGCCCGGACTTGAGCAGTTCTTC | CASSQPGLEQFF
TRBJ2-3 | TRBD2 | TRBV4-3 | - | TGCGCCAGCAGCCCCCCACTAGCGGGGGGGCCAGATACGCAGTATTTT | CASSPPLAGGPDTQYF
TRBJ2-3 | TRBD2 | TRBV4-1 | - | TGCGCCAGCAGCCAAGTTACGAGCGGGGGCGGTCGAGATACGCAGTATTTT | CASSQVTSGGGRDTQYF
TRBJ2-7 | TRBD1 | TRBV2 | - | TGTGCCAGCAGCCCCGGGACAGGAACCTACGAGCAGTACTTC | CASSPGTGTYEQYF
TRBJ2-3 | TRBD2 | TRBV6-2/TRBV6-3 | - | TGTGCCAGCAGTCCACCGTATGGACTAGCGGGCACAGATACGCAGTATTTT | CASSPPYGLAGTDTQYF
TRBJ1-1 | TRBD1 | TRBV18 | - | TGTGCCAGCTCACCACTGACAGGGGAAACTGAAGCTTTCTTT | CASSPLTGETEAFF
TRBJ2-2 | - | TRBV9 | - | TGTGCCAGCAGCGTCCTTTCGGGGTCCTACACCGGGGAGCTGTTTTTT | CASSVLSGSYTGELFF
TRBJ1-2 | - | TRBV30 | - | TGTGCCTGGAGTCGGAGAGGGTTTGACTATGGCTACACCTTC | CAWSRRGFDYGYTF
TRBJ2-3 | TRBD1 | TRBV19 | - | TGTGCCACCTCGCTGGGGACAGGTCGGCCAGATACGCAGTATTTT | CATSLGTGRPDTQYF
TRBJ1-4 | - | TRBV9 | - | TGTGCCAGCAGCGTAGGACTCTGGACATCCCACAATGAAAAACTGTTTTTT | CASSVGLWTSHNEKLFF
TRBJ2-5 | - | TRBV28 | - | TGTGCCAGCAGTTTATCGTCCAGGAACCAAGAGACCCAGTACTTC | CASSLSSRNQETQYF
TRBJ1-6 | - | TRBV27 | - | TGTGCCAGCAGTTTAGACCCGGGACACTTTTCACCCCTCCACTTT | CASSLDPGHFSPLHF
TRBJ2-1 | TRBD2 | TRBV4-3 | - | TGCGCCAGCAGTCGGACTAGCGGCTACAATGAGCAGTTCTTC | CASSRTSGYNEQFF
TRBJ2-4 | TRBD1 | TRBV2 | - | TGTGCCAGCAGTTACACAGGGGGCGCGGACATTCAGTACTTC | CASSYTGGADIQYF
TRBJ1-1 | - | TRBV27 | - | TGTGCCAGCAGTCACACCTGGAGGATGGGTGAAGCTTTCTTT | CASSHTWRMGEAFF
TRBJ2-7 | TRBD2 | TRBV6-4 | - | TGTGCCAGCAGTCGACTAGCGGGGGCCCCCTACGAGCAGTACTTC | CASSRLAGAPYEQYF
TRBJ2-1 | - | TRBV27 | - | TGTGCCAGCAGTACCCTAGGCGCGCAGTTCTTC | CASSTLGAQFF
TRBJ2-3 | TRBD2 | TRBV11-3 | - | TGTGCCAGCAGCCGTCGGGGGGGCACAGATACGCAGTATTTT | CASSRRGGTDTQYF
TRBJ2-1 | - | TRBV21-1 | - | TGTGCCAGCAGCAAAGGTTTCGGGACTCTCTACAATGAGCAGTTCTTC | CASSKGFGTLYNEQFF
TRBJ2-7 | TRBD1 | TRBV5-4 | - | TGTGCCAGCAGCTTGGGACAGGGGGGGCCCTACGAGCAGTACTTC | CASSLGQGGPYEQYF
TRBJ1-5 | - | TRBV2 | once | TGTGCCAGCAGCCGACGGGGGGTTGCCAATCAGCCCCAGCATTTT | CASSRRGVANQPQHF
TRBJ2-1 | TRBD1 | TRBV27 | - | TGTGCCAGCAGTTTAGCCCCAAGGACAGGGTTAGGCAATGAGCAGTTCTTC | CASSLAPRTGLGNEQFF
TRBJ1-1 | - | TRBV27 | - | TGTGCCAGCAGTTTCCGGGGCCGGGGGACTGAAGCTTTCTTT | CASSFRGRGTEAFF
TRBJ1-2 | - | TRBV6-2/TRBV6-3 | - | TGTGCCAGCAGTTACTCGAAGGCGGTCCGGGACTACACCTTC | CASSYSKAVRDYTF
TRBJ2-7 | TRBD2 | TRBV5-1 | - | TGCGCCAGCAGCCCAGGACATCTAGGACTAGCGGGAGTCTCCTACGAGCAGTACTTC | CASSPGHLGLAGVSYEQYF
TRBJ2-1 | - | TRBV7-3 | - | TGTGCCAGCAGCTCCGTGGGACAATACAATGAGCAGTTCTTC | CASSSVGQYNEQFF
TRBJ1-1 | - | TRBV9 | once | TGTGCCAGCAGCGCTACCAAAGCCCGGGAGACTGAAGCTTTCTTT | CASSATKARETEAFF
TRBJ2-5 | - | TRBV24-1 | - | TGTGCCACCAGTGATACCCGGACAGACCAAGAGACCCAGTACTTC | CATSDTRTDQETQYF
TRBJ1-5 | - | TRBV15 | - | TGTGCCACCAGCAGAGATCGGAGCAATCAGCCCCAGCATTTT | CATSRDRSNQPQHF
TRBJ2-5 | - | TRBV19 | - | TGTGCCAGTAGCCGGGGAGGAGAGACCCAGTACTTC | CASSRGGETQYF